One sample yielded the 30 T cell receptor beta chains listed below, sequenced in a study of technical replicates of blood from a few donors listed by TCRdb under 2017. Library prep was done by the immunoSEQ multiplex PCR assay. The source is immuneACCESS, and TCRdb retained only in-frame sequences with V and J called. Part of the clones is not carried over; for the studies checked, unresolved V genes explain less than half of this, and the remainder is unexplained. In this sample the table shows over 50,000 clones, around 93% of which occur a single time. The top ten clones comprise about 4% of the sample. Material for sequencing was PBMCs. The receptors were gathered from a human donor in good health. Some clones in this sample may be carry-over from other donors' samples.

J is TRBJ1-2 and V is TRBV30; 8 positions agree with TRBD1. V dropped 0 bases and J dropped 8; count of bases not matched to a gene: 8. CDR3 length equals 14 residues. Germline-derived CDR1 and CDR2 are GTSNPN and SVGIG (reference sequence). In DNA form, the CDR3 reads TGTGCCTGGAGTGTGTTCAGGGGGCTTGGCGGCTACACCTTC. Encoded protein: CAWSVFRGLGGYTF.

This clone was recorded a few times. The chain couples TRBV5-8 to TRBJ1-5; the match to TRBD1 covers 7 bases. V was clipped by 4 bases and J by 4 bases; unmatched bases: 11. Germline V gene lookup returns CDR1 SGHTS and CDR2 YDEGEE. This CDR3 is 16 amino acids long. CDR3 sequence reads: CASSVVRGGLNQPQHF. CDR3 DNA sequence: TGTGCCAGCAGCGTGGTGAGAGGGGGCCTAAATCAGCCCCAGCATTTT. The variable domain in full, completed from reference TRBV5-8 and TRBJ1-5, reads EAGVTQSPTHLIKTRGQQATLRCSPISGHTSVYWYQQALGLGLQFLLWYDEGEERNRGNFPPRFSGRQFPNYSSELNVNALELEDSALYLCASSVVRGGLNQPQHFGDGTRLSIL.

By its share, this clone is large (0.1 to 1%). The rearrangement joins TRBV7-9 to TRBJ2-7; 9 bases line up with TRBD1. Germline V CDR1 and CDR2: SEHNR, FQNEAQ (reference sequence). The CDR3 loop spans 14 amino acids. Trimming took 5 bases from V and 6 from J; bases not matched to a gene: 8. The CDR3 region is CASSLRDRVGEQYF. Here the CDR3 DNA reads TGTGCCAGCAGCCTCCGGGACAGGGTTGGCGAGCAGTACTTC.

The gene calls are TRBV6-1 and TRBJ1-4, with D possibly being TRBD1 (6 bases). Germline V gene sequence: CDR1 MNHNS, CDR2 SASEGT. V was trimmed by 4 bases and J by 8 bases, leaving 11 bases between them. CDR3 length: 13 amino acids. The CDR3 DNA reads as TGTGCCAGCAGTGTTTACAGGGCAGAAAAACTGTTTTTT. Translated, it gives CASSVYRAEKLFF.

This rearrangement joins TRBV7-9 to TRBJ1-2; 7 bases are a match to TRBD1. Germline trimming cut 5 bases from V and 4 bases from J; bases unmatched to any gene: 7. CDR3 length: 14 residues. Germline CDR1 and CDR2: SEHNR and FQNEAQ (reference sequence). The CDR3 DNA reads as TGTGCCAGCAGCCCGGGACAGCAGTTCTATGGCTACACCTTC. This encodes CASSPGQQFYGYTF.

The chain joins TRBV6-5 to TRBJ2-4; D unclear. Per the germline V gene, CDR1 is MNHEY and CDR2 is SVGAGI. The ends were cut back, 7 bases at V and 5 bases at J, with 15 bases in the middle. This CDR3 spans 14 amino acids. Here the CDR3 DNA reads TGTGCCAGCAAGCCAGGCTTAACTCAAAACATTCAGTACTTC. It codes for CASKPGLTQNIQYF.

The chain couples TRBV7-7 to TRBJ2-1; 11 bases are shared with TRBD2. Germline CDR1 SSHAT, CDR2 FNYEAQ (reference sequence). V trimming: 4 bases; J trimming: 9 bases; junction bases outside the gene matches: 5. CDR3 length: 14 residues. This CDR3 reads CASSSLAGAGEQFF. The DNA of the CDR3 is TGTGCCAGCAGCTCACTAGCGGGAGCCGGTGAGCAGTTCTTC.

A note on this clone: At one end the junction does not follow the germline gene, possibly because of a read error. The chain is built from TRBV5-1 and TRBJ1-2; the match to TRBD1 covers 7 bases. This CDR3 is built from 14 residues. Germline values: CDR1 SGHRS, CDR2 YFSETQ. The CDR3 sequence is CASNLETGFYGYTF. The CDR3 DNA follows: TGTGCCAGCAACTTAGAGACAGGGTTCTATGGCTACACCTTC.

The rearrangement links TRBV11-2 to TRBJ2-2, with 12 bases aligning to TRBD2. The CDR3 is 16 amino acids. From germline, CDR1 is SGHAT and CDR2 FQNNGV. The trim removed 5 bases at V and 7 bases at J, leaving 8 bases unmatched. The CDR3 is CASSQTSGRRNGELFF. The DNA for the CDR3 is TGTGCCAGCAGCCAGACTAGCGGGAGAAGAAACGGGGAGCTGTTTTTT.

DNA for the CDR3: TGTGCCAGCAGCTTAGGGGGACAGGGAATCTCTGGAAACACCATATATTTT. It specifies CASSLGGQGISGNTIYF. The rearrangement links TRBV7-2 to TRBJ1-3, with TRBD1 identical over 9 bases. In germline, CDR1 is SGHTA, CDR2 FQGNSA. This CDR3 contains 17 residues. Trimming at V came to 1 base and at J to 0 bases, leaving 4 bases not matched to a gene.

The genes are TRBV7-2 and TRBJ1-2; D gene ambiguous. CDR1 and CDR2 (germline): SGHTA, FQGNSA. The CDR3 length is 12 residues. The V end was cut by 3 bases, the J end by 7 bases, with 9 bases between. CDR3 coding DNA: TGTGCCAGCAGCTTTGAATTCAGTGGCTACACCTTC. It is translated as CASSFEFSGYTF.

The chain couples TRBV2 to TRBJ1-6; D is possibly TRBD1 (5 bases). Germline values: CDR1 SNHLY, CDR2 FYNNEI. Trimming removed 6 bases from V and 8 bases from J, with 14 bases in between. This CDR3 comprises 14 residues. CDR3 sequence reads: CASSDSHQYSPLHF. The DNA for the CDR3 is TGTGCCAGCAGCGACAGTCACCAATATTCACCCCTCCACTTT.

The V gene is TRBV7-8, the J gene TRBJ1-5, with D perhaps matching TRBD1 (5 bases). Trimming pared 5 bases from V and 0 bases from J, leaving 11 bases between. The CDR3 contains 15 residues. Germline V lookup: CDR1 SGHVS, CDR2 FQNEAQ. The chain's CDR3 is CASSRQLHSNQPQHF. CDR3 nucleotides: TGTGCCAGCAGCCGACAGCTCCATAGCAATCAGCCCCAGCATTTT.

The chain couples TRBV4-3 to TRBJ2-6; 10 nucleotides match TRBD1. V lost 1 base and J lost 1; bases outside the gene matches: 4. The CDR3 is 18 residues long. The germline V gene has CDR1 LGHNA and CDR2 YSLEER. DNA for the CDR3: TGCGCCAGCAGCCAAGTCGGGACAGGGGTTTCTGGGGCCAACGTCCTGACTTTC. The encoded protein is CASSQVGTGVSGANVLTF.

The chain couples TRBV5-4 to TRBJ2-5; 8 bases fit TRBD2. The CDR3 sequence is 13 residues long. CDR1 and CDR2 (germline): SGHNT, YYREEE (reference sequence). V lost 4 bases, J lost 8 bases, and 7 bases stayed unmatched. As DNA, the CDR3 is TGTGCCAGCAGCACTAGCGGAATGGATACCCAGTACTTC. Its translation is CASSTSGMDTQYF.

V and J are TRBV7-3 and TRBJ2-3, with 12 bases identical to TRBD2. V shed 5 bases, J shed 3 bases, and the junction held 9 bases outside the gene matches. The CDR3 extends over 17 amino acids. From germline, CDR1 is SGHTA and CDR2 FQGTGA. The CDR3 loop is CASSPNRLAGVTDTQYF. The CDR3 DNA follows: TGTGCCAGCAGCCCAAACAGACTAGCGGGGGTTACAGATACGCAGTATTTT. The full variable domain, completed using reference TRBV7-3 and TRBJ2-3, is GAGVSQTPSNKVTEKGKYVELRCDPISGHTALYWYRQSLGQGPEFLIYFQGTGAADDSGLPNDRFFAVRPEGSVSTLKIQRTERGDSAVYLCASSPNRLAGVTDTQYFGPGTRLTVL.

The chain recombines TRBV7-2 with TRBJ2-6; D call uncertain. Germline-derived CDR1 and CDR2 are SGHTA and FQGNSA. This CDR3 region has 17 residues. With 1 base removed from V and 1 base from J, the gap between germline ends came to 11 bases. CDR3 residues: CASSLVGHRSGANVLTF. CDR3 in DNA: TGTGCCAGCAGCTTAGTGGGCCATAGATCTGGGGCCAACGTCCTGACTTTC.

The chain recombines TRBV1 with TRBJ2-7; TRBD2 was called by the table and not checked on the DNA. TRBV1 is an annotated pseudogene. CDR3 length: 14 residues. The CDR3 sequence is CTSGRIVNSYEQYF. The DNA for the CDR3 is TGCACCAGCGGTAGAATAGTCAACTCCTACGAGCAGTACTTC.

The chain joins TRBV5-8 to TRBJ2-5; no clear D. This CDR3 is 12 amino acids long. CDR1 and CDR2 (germline): SGHTS, YDEGEE. V lost 0 bases, J lost 5 bases, and 5 bases lay in between. DNA for the CDR3: TGTGCCAGCAGCTTGGCCTCGGAGACCCAGTACTTC. Protein sequence: CASSLASETQYF.

The V and J genes are TRBV12-5 and TRBJ1-2, with D possibly being TRBD1 (5 bases). Germline lookup yields CDR1 LGHNT and CDR2 FRNRAP. The CDR3 covers 15 residues. Trimming took 0 bases from V and 2 from J, leaving 10 bases between them. The CDR3 DNA reads as TGTGCTAGTGGTTTGGTTTCAGGGTTAAACTATGGCTACACCTTC. Translated, it gives CASGLVSGLNYGYTF. The full variable domain, in which reference TRBV12-5 and TRBJ1-2 provide the parts outside the CDR3, is DARVTQTPRHKVTEMGQEVTMRCQPILGHNTVFWYRQTMMQGLELLAYFRNRAPLDDSGMPKDRFSAEMPDATLATLKIQPSEPRDSAVYFCASGLVSGLNYGYTFGSGTRLTVV.

This clone was counted a single time. This rearrangement joins TRBV5-8 to TRBJ1-4; D call uncertain. Trimming left V 5 bases short and J 7 bases short, with 18 bases between. The CDR3 runs to 15 residues. CDR1 SGHTS and CDR2 YDEGEE come from the germline V gene. The CDR3 protein is CASRNVGNAPEKLFF. CDR3 DNA: TGTGCCAGCAGGAATGTCGGGAATGCCCCTGAAAAACTGTTTTTT.

This sequence joins TRBV11-3 and TRBJ2-2; D gene unclear. Trimming took 4 bases from V and 5 from J, leaving 5 bases between them. This CDR3 has 12 residues. CDR1 and CDR2 (germline): SGHNT, YENEEA. This chain's CDR3 is CASSSNTGELFF. Here the CDR3 DNA reads TGTGCCAGCAGCTCCAATACCGGGGAGCTGTTTTTT.

The gene calls are TRBV6-6 and TRBJ2-7; 7 bases are a match to TRBD1. CDR3 length: 12 residues. Germline V gene lookup returns CDR1 MNHNY and CDR2 SVGAGI (reference sequence). The ends lost 9 bases at V and 3 bases at J; junction bases unmatched: 5. The CDR3 DNA is TGTGCCAGTAGGACAGGAAACTACGAGCAGTACTTC. This translates into CASRTGNYEQYF.

V and J are TRBV7-3 and TRBJ1-1; 8 nucleotides match TRBD1. Germline trimming cut 3 bases from V and 3 bases from J; bases unmatched to any gene: 3. CDR1 is SGHTA and CDR2 is FQGTGA in the germline V gene. CDR3 size: 14 residues. The CDR3 DNA follows: TGTGCCAGCAGCTTCAGGGGGCGGGACACTGAAGCTTTCTTT. Amino acid sequence: CASSFRGRDTEAFF.

The chain couples TRBV4-2 to TRBJ1-3, with TRBD1 identical over 7 bases. The CDR3 is 16 residues long. Germline CDR1 reads LGHNA; CDR2 reads YNFKEQ. V lost 5 bases, J lost 0 bases, and 7 bases stayed unmatched. The CDR3 spells CASSTRQGLSGNTIYF. The CDR3 coding sequence is TGTGCCAGCAGCACGCGACAGGGCCTCTCTGGAAACACCATATATTTT.

The chain couples TRBV6-6 to TRBJ2-1, with 7 nucleotides matching TRBD2. CDR1 and CDR2 (germline): MNHNY, SVGAGI (reference sequence). The CDR3 consists of 12 residues. V shed 6 bases, J shed 9 bases, and the junction held 5 bases outside the gene matches. CDR3: CASRTTSLEQFF. The CDR3 region has the DNA TGTGCCAGCAGAACGACTAGCCTTGAGCAGTTCTTC.

This chain links TRBV29-1 with TRBJ2-5; no firm D call. The DNA matches TRBJ2-7 better at its end, which makes the J call doubtful. CDR1 and CDR2 from the germline V gene are SQVTM and ANQGSEA. The CDR3 runs 12 residues. The CDR3 DNA sequence: TGCAGCGTTAAAGGGTCTTCCTACGAGCAGTACTTC. The encoded protein is CSVKGSSYEQYF.

This chain links TRBV27 with TRBJ1-2; D is possibly TRBD1 (6 bases). V lost 3 bases and J 8 bases, leaving 19 bases between the germline ends. CDR1 is MNHEY and CDR2 is SMNVEV in the germline V gene (reference sequence). This CDR3 comprises 15 residues. The CDR3, as DNA: TGTGCCAGCAGTTTGGGGCCGAACACAGGGAGCGGCTACACCTTC. Protein product: CASSLGPNTGSGYTF.

The chain joins TRBV7-2 to TRBJ2-3; the match to TRBD2 covers 9 bases. The CDR3 is made up of 17 amino acids. V shed 5 bases, J shed 2 bases, and the junction held 11 bases outside the gene matches. CDR1 SGHTA and CDR2 FQGNSA come from the germline V gene. The CDR3 region has the DNA TGTGCCAGCAGCCGTCCTTTAGCGGGGGCCAACACAGATACGCAGTATTTT. Encoded protein: CASSRPLAGANTDTQYF.

J is TRBJ2-7 and V is TRBV10-3; 7 bases are a match to TRBD2. Germline V gives CDR1 ENHRY, CDR2 SYGVKD. With V trimmed by 4 bases and J by 6 bases, 9 bases remained unmatched. CDR3 length: 14 residues. CDR3: CAISVTSEAGEQYF. In DNA form, the CDR3 reads TGTGCCATCAGTGTTACTAGCGAGGCCGGCGAGCAGTACTTC.